This entry lists 19 T cell receptor beta chains sequenced from one sample in a study of T cells in Graves' hyperthyroidism and ophthalmopathy. TCR beta CDR3 regions were amplified from RNA transcripts. Primed by the HTBI set, a first-round RT-PCR was run on the TCR CDR3. TCRdb fed the multiplex PCR reads into MiXCR, producing one record per CDR3 protein. The table lists 400,000 or so distinct CDR3 sequences, about 14% of them singletons. Sequenced sample: blood. Receptor source: a man aged 50 to 59 with Graves' ophthalmopathy.

The rearrangement links TRBV20-1 to TRBJ2-2, with 12 bases lining up with TRBD2. J lost 6 bases, V lost 5 bases, and 4 bases had no gene match. Germline lookup yields CDR1 DFQATT and CDR2 SNEGSKA (reference sequence). This CDR3 spans 14 amino acids. CDR3 sequence reads: CSAGLAGSSGELFF. The CDR3 DNA sequence: TGCAGTGCTGGACTAGCGGGATCATCCGGGGAGCTGTTTTTT.

This clonotype was observed many times. V and J are TRBV6-1 and TRBJ2-1; D possibly uses TRBD1 or TRBD2 (5 bases each). This CDR3 is built from 14 residues. V was shortened by 5 bases and J by 9 bases, with 17 bases between the two germline ends. CDR1 is MNHNS and CDR2 is SASEGT in the germline V gene. The CDR3 sequence: CASSSGTTRGEQFF. The CDR3 bases are TGTGCCAGCAGTTCCGGGACCACCCGAGGTGAGCAGTTCTTC.

This clonotype has ten or more counts. This chain links TRBV7-9 with TRBJ2-7; the D gene is possibly TRBD2 (6 bases). This CDR3 comprises 15 residues. Per the germline V gene, CDR1 is SEHNR and CDR2 is FQNEAQ (reference sequence). Between the trimmed V and J ends, which lost 5 bases and 3 bases, there was a span of 17 bases. CDR3 residues: CASSPPLGGNYEQYF. DNA of the CDR3: TGTGCCAGCAGCCCCCCCCTAGGAGGGAACTACGAGCAGTACTTC.

This clonotype came up many times. The chain employs TRBV3-1 and TRBJ2-5, with D tentatively TRBD2 (6 bases). The CDR3 runs 16 residues. The V end was cut by 1 base, the J end by 2 bases, with 14 bases between. CDR1 and CDR2 (germline): LGHDT, YNNKEL (reference sequence). The CDR3 DNA reads TGTGCCAGCAGCCAAGGATCTGGAGGGGTGCAAGAGACCCAGTACTTC. Protein product: CASSQGSGGVQETQYF.

This clonotype was seen only a few times. The CDR3 nucleotides are TGCAGTGCTAGGCCGCGCGGACAGGGGGCCTACGAGCAGTACTTC. Its protein product is CSARPRGQGAYEQYF. This chain links TRBV20-1 with TRBJ2-7; 10 bases match TRBD1. From germline, CDR1 is DFQATT and CDR2 SNEGSKA (reference sequence). This CDR3 has 15 amino acids. The ends lost 3 bases at V and 2 bases at J; junction bases unmatched: 7.

This clonotype was seen at least ten times. The CDR3 reads CASSRTIEQYF. The CDR3 coding sequence is TGTGCCAGCTCACGGACAATCGAGCAGTACTTC. This rearrangement joins TRBV18 to TRBJ2-7, with D possibly matching TRBD1 (5 bases). V shed 4 bases and J shed 6 bases, with 7 bases lying between them. The germline V gene encodes CDR1 KGHSH and CDR2 LQKENI. This CDR3 contains 11 residues.

There are a few counts of this clonotype. The chain employs TRBV12-3 or TRBV12-4 and TRBJ2-5; D ambiguous. The germline V and J ends were trimmed by 5 bases and 2 bases, with 12 bases remaining between them. The CDR3 contains 14 residues. The DNA for the CDR3 is TGTGCCAGCAGTAGGCTAATTCTGCAAGAGACCCAGTACTTC. Protein: CASSRLILQETQYF.

This clonotype turned up a few times. The CDR3 sequence: CASSQDWGGGETQYF. The CDR3 nucleotides are TGCGCCAGCAGCCAGGACTGGGGGGGGGGGGAGACCCAGTACTTC. This chain uses TRBV4-1 with TRBJ2-5, with 7 bases matching TRBD2. Per germline, CDR1 MGHRA and CDR2 YSYEKL. V trimming: 3 bases; J trimming: 5 bases; junction bases outside the gene matches: 9. The CDR3 extends over 15 amino acids.

There are many counts of this clonotype. The chain links TRBV7-9 to TRBJ2-7, with 13 bases aligning to TRBD2. This CDR3 spans 17 amino acids. The ends lost 2 bases at V and 5 bases at J; junction bases unmatched: 9. Per the germline V gene, CDR1 is SEHNR and CDR2 is FQNEAQ (reference sequence). The CDR3 loop reads CASSLRLAGGSRNEQYF. The CDR3 nucleotides read TGTGCCAGCAGCTTAAGACTAGCGGGAGGAAGCAGGAACGAGCAGTACTTC.

Of note for this clonotype: This may be a read error, as it is one base from a much larger clone. The chain uses TRBV20-1 and TRBJ2-3; D not certain. V was pared by 2 bases and J by 4 bases, with 13 bases between. The germline CDR1 and CDR2 sequences are DFQATT and SNEGSKA (reference sequence). This CDR3 region has 14 residues. The chain's CDR3 is CSARPPAESDTQYF. CDR3 in DNA: TGCAGTGCTAGACCGCCGGCAGAGTCAGATACGCAGTATTTT.

This clonotype was recorded many times. The CDR3, as DNA: TGTGCCAGCAGCAGGACAGGGAAAGAGACCCAGTACTTC. Translating it yields CASSRTGKETQYF. This chain connects TRBV12-3 or TRBV12-4 to TRBJ2-5; 8 positions match TRBD1. This CDR3 contains 13 residues. Losses at the gene ends were 6 bases for V and 3 bases for J; bases not matched to a gene: 3.

The V call is TRBV7-3, the J call TRBJ2-1, with D tentatively TRBD2 (6 bases). V gave up 2 bases and J gave up 8 bases, with 16 bases separating them. In germline, CDR1 is SGHTA, CDR2 FQGTGA. CDR3 size: 15 residues. This CDR3 is CASSLVGGPPHEQFF. The CDR3 DNA sequence: TGTGCCAGCAGCTTAGTGGGGGGACCGCCCCATGAGCAGTTCTTC. Drawing the rest from reference TRBV7-3 and TRBJ2-1, the complete variable domain is GAGVSQTPSNKVTEKGKYVELRCDPISGHTALYWYRQSLGQGPEFLIYFQGTGAADDSGLPNDRFFAVRPEGSVSTLKIQRTERGDSAVYLCASSLVGGPPHEQFFGPGTRLTVL.

This clonotype was recorded at least ten times. The V and J genes are TRBV18 and TRBJ2-7; D not resolved. CDR1 and CDR2 from the germline V gene are KGHSH and LQKENI. Trimming cost V 1 base and J 3 bases, with 10 bases left between them. The CDR3 spans 14 residues. CDR3 DNA sequence: TGTGCCAGCTCACCACGTCACGTCGACTACGAGCAGTACTTC. This encodes CASSPRHVDYEQYF.

This chain joins TRBV20-1 and TRBJ1-4; TRBD1 aligns across 9 bases. V lost 0 bases to trimming and J lost 8 bases; unmatched junction nucleotides: 4. This CDR3 contains 14 residues. Germline-derived CDR1 and CDR2 are DFQATT and SNEGSKA (reference sequence). CDR3 coding DNA: TGCAGTGCTAGAGAACCGGGACAGGGCGAAAAACTGTTTTTT. It is translated as CSAREPGQGEKLFF.

To note about this clonotype: Given a much more abundant clone one base away, this may be a read error. The chain combines TRBV28 with TRBJ2-7, with 8 positions matching TRBD1. The CDR3 runs to 14 residues. Germline CDR1 and CDR2: MDHEN and SYDVKM. This chain's CDR3 is CASSFTGGAYGQYF. For the CDR3, the DNA is TGTGCCAGCAGTTTTACAGGGGGTGCCTACGGGCAGTACTTC.

This clonotype was seen a handful of times. Possible read error: a much larger clone is one base away. The rearrangement uses TRBV3-1 and TRBJ2-2; perhaps TRBD1 as D (6 bases). The CDR3 is 13 residues long. Germline-derived CDR1 and CDR2 are LGHDT and YNNKEL (reference sequence). The CDR3 DNA reads as TGTGCCAGCAGCCAACAGGGGCCCGGGAAGCTGTTTTTT. It encodes CASSQQGPGKLFF.

The table lists this clonotype with a few counts. This chain joins TRBV7-9 and TRBJ2-1, with D possibly TRBD1 on 7 matching bases. V was pared by 2 bases and J by 14 bases, with 19 bases between. This CDR3 has 14 residues. The germline V gene has CDR1 SEHNR and CDR2 FQNEAQ (reference sequence). CDR3 nucleotide sequence: TGTGCCAGCAGCTTACCCAGGGGGGATCGGGGTGAGTTCTTC. Translated: CASSLPRGDRGEFF.

This clonotype has at least ten counts. The V gene is TRBV20-1, the J gene TRBJ1-4, with D hard to call. The CDR3 is 13 amino acids. Between the trimmed V and J ends, which lost 4 bases and 1 base, there was a span of 7 bases. Germline CDR1 reads DFQATT; CDR2 reads SNEGSKA (reference sequence). CDR3 sequence: CSAMRITNEKLFF. CDR3 DNA sequence: TGCAGTGCTATGCGGATAACTAATGAAAAACTGTTTTTT.

This clonotype was recorded many times. V and J are TRBV20-1 and TRBJ2-1; D is perhaps TRBD1 or TRBD2 (5 bases each). Trimming pared 6 bases from V and 0 bases from J, leaving 24 bases between. The CDR3 covers 18 residues. Germline V gene sequence: CDR1 DFQATT, CDR2 SNEGSKA (reference sequence). The CDR3 DNA reads as TGCAGTGCGGTTGGGACCCCCATTATAGGGAGCTCCTACAATGAGCAGTTCTTC. Its translation: CSAVGTPIIGSSYNEQFF.